A single sample gave rise to the 26 T cell receptor beta chains below, sequenced in a study of post-analysis software for immune sequencing data (dated by TCRdb to between 2014 and 2016). No antigen is known for these receptors. Library method: PCR. Sequencing was carried out with an Illumina HiSeq 2500. To reduce PCR and sequencing biases, unique molecular identifiers were built into the TCR beta cDNA libraries. The public reads were reprocessed in TCRdb via fastp at Q25 and MiXCR, keeping in-frame beta chains. Each record represents a unique CDR3 protein, reported with the most common genes and DNA among its rows. The sample contains hundreds of thousands of distinct CDR3 sequences, 25% to 30% of them found a single time. Together, the top ten hold under 0.7% of the sample. Broader findings and caveats from the paper: Patients showed significantly higher frequencies than controls for about 5 TRBV segments, among them TRBV5-6, TRBV5-1 and TRBV20-1.

The sample consisted of blood. These receptors came from a girl aged 5-17 years with multiple sclerosis.

The rearrangement uses TRBV7-9 and TRBJ1-6, with no clear D. V was trimmed by 5 bases and J by 10 bases, leaving 9 bases between them. Per the germline V gene, CDR1 is SEHNR and CDR2 is FQNEAQ (reference sequence). This CDR3 is 12 amino acids long. This chain's CDR3 is CASSLGLSPLHF. For the CDR3, the DNA is TGTGCCAGCAGCCTGGGTTTATCACCCCTCCACTTT.

The chain employs TRBV6-5 and TRBJ1-2, with D tentatively TRBD1 (5 bases). CDR3 size: 13 residues. The germline V gene has CDR1 MNHEY and CDR2 SVGAGI. The V end lost 2 bases, the J end lost 5 bases, and 9 bases lay between the germline ends. The CDR3 DNA sequence: TGTGCCAGCAGTTACGGGACGGAGTATGGCTACACCTTC. This codes for CASSYGTEYGYTF.

This clonotype was found a few times. The chain employs TRBV3-1 and TRBJ1-5; maybe TRBD1 (5 bases). The CDR3 runs 16 residues. The germline CDR1 and CDR2 sequences are LGHDT and YNNKEL (reference sequence). V gave up 0 bases and J gave up 6 bases, with 15 bases separating them. The CDR3 bases are TGTGCCAGCAGCCAAGAAGGGGTTAGTCCGGGTCAGCCCCAGCATTTT. This gives the protein CASSQEGVSPGQPQHF.

The rearrangement joins TRBV20-1 to TRBJ2-4; 7 nucleotides line up with TRBD2. CDR1 is DFQATT and CDR2 is SNEGSKA in the germline V gene (reference sequence). This CDR3 has 12 amino acids. J lost 9 bases, V lost 7 bases, and 9 bases had no gene match. Here the CDR3 DNA reads TGCAGTGGACCGGGACTAAGCGGCATTCAGTACTTC. It is translated as CSGPGLSGIQYF.

V gene TRBV7-6 combines with J gene TRBJ2-1, with TRBD2 as a possible D gene (7 bases). V was clipped by 2 bases and J by 5 bases, with 25 bases between them. The CDR3 loop spans 19 amino acids. CDR1 is SGHVS, CDR2 FNYEAQ, per germline. The CDR3 loop reads CASSLSATSGGRRDNEQFF. CDR3 in DNA: TGTGCCAGCAGCTTAAGCGCAACGTCCGGGGGGCGAAGGGACAATGAGCAGTTCTTC.

This clonotype was seen only a few times. Given a much more abundant clone one base away, this may be a read error. V gene TRBV6-1 combines with J gene TRBJ2-7; unclear D gene. The CDR3 is 16 residues long. Germline V gene lookup returns CDR1 MNHNS and CDR2 SASEGT. The CDR3 coding sequence is TGTGCCAGCAGTGAAGCGTTCCCACGGAGCTCCCACGAGCAGTACTTC. This gives the protein CASSEAFPRSSHEQYF.

This rearrangement joins TRBV7-2 to TRBJ2-7, with 14 bases lining up with TRBD2. Germline trimming cut 0 bases from V and 3 bases from J; bases unmatched to any gene: 1. The length of the CDR3 is 16 residues. From germline, CDR1 is SGHTA and CDR2 FQGNSA. The CDR3 DNA reads as TGTGCCAGCAGCTTAGCGGGGACTAGCGGGGGCTACGAGCAGTACTTC. Translated, it gives CASSLAGTSGGYEQYF.

This clonotype was found a few times. In DNA, the CDR3 is TGCGCCAGCAGCTTACAGACTAACTATGGCTACACCTTC. This encodes CASSLQTNYGYTF. The chain combines TRBV5-1 with TRBJ1-2; D call uncertain. The ends were cut back, 2 bases at V and 0 bases at J, with 5 bases in the middle. The germline V gene encodes CDR1 SGHRS and CDR2 YFSETQ. This CDR3 is 13 amino acids long.

This clonotype was counted a few times. The genes are TRBV4-1 and TRBJ2-1; D gene ambiguous. The germline CDR1 and CDR2 sequences are MGHRA and YSYEKL. The germline V and J ends were trimmed by 4 bases and 4 bases, with 11 bases remaining between them. The CDR3 loop spans 14 amino acids. The DNA of the CDR3 is TGCGCCAGCAGCCCTGTGATGACATACAATGAGCAGTTCTTC. Residues: CASSPVMTYNEQFF.

This clonotype occurred a few times. This chain links TRBV7-2 with TRBJ1-5; D is perhaps TRBD1 (6 bases). The length of the CDR3 is 17 residues. CDR1 is SGHTA and CDR2 is FQGNSA in the germline V gene. The V end lost 5 bases, the J end lost 0 bases, and 17 bases lay between the germline ends. The CDR3 protein is CASSQLRDIYSNQPQHF. The CDR3, as DNA: TGTGCCAGCAGCCAACTTCGGGACATCTATAGCAATCAGCCCCAGCATTTT.

The chain combines TRBV5-1 with TRBJ2-7, with D possibly TRBD1 on 5 matching bases. The CDR3 is 15 residues long. Germline V lookup: CDR1 SGHRS, CDR2 YFSETQ. Trimming shortened V by 4 bases and J by 3 bases, and 17 bases separated the two germline ends. The CDR3 is CASSHIAGIGYEQYF. The CDR3 DNA follows: TGCGCCAGCAGCCACATCGCAGGGATAGGCTACGAGCAGTACTTC.

The chain carries TRBV12-3 or TRBV12-4 and TRBJ1-1; D is ambiguous. This CDR3 is built from 13 residues. V gave up 6 bases and J gave up 3 bases, with 11 bases separating them. CDR3 coding DNA: TGTGCCAGCAGCTTGGCTCAAGACACTGAAGCTTTCTTT. Translation: CASSLAQDTEAFF.

This chain links TRBV28 with TRBJ2-1; perhaps TRBD1 as D (6 bases). The V and J ends lost 6 bases and 7 bases respectively, with 19 bases between them. The germline V gene has CDR1 MDHEN and CDR2 SYDVKM. CDR3 length: 15 residues. DNA for the CDR3: TGTGCCAGCAGGATTAGGGACACCTTTTTTAATGAGCAGTTCTTC. Translated, it gives CASRIRDTFFNEQFF.

The table lists this clonotype with a few counts. This sequence joins TRBV3-1 and TRBJ1-1; TRBD1 is a possible D gene (5 bases). CDR1 is LGHDT, CDR2 YNNKEL, per germline (reference sequence). The ends were cut back, 2 bases at V and 13 bases at J, with 20 bases in the middle. The CDR3 covers 14 residues. CDR3 region: CASSQQQATSGGFF. The CDR3 DNA reads as TGTGCCAGCAGCCAACAGCAGGCCACATCGGGGGGTTTCTTT.

This clonotype has more than one count but fewer than ten. The CDR3 DNA is TGCAGTGCTAGAGGGGGACAGCGGGCAACTAATGAAAAACTGTTTTTT. It is translated as CSARGGQRATNEKLFF. The chain has TRBV20-1 and TRBJ1-4; 7 bases are shared with TRBD1. Losses at the gene ends were 1 base for V and 0 bases for J; bases not matched to a gene: 5. Germline values: CDR1 DFQATT, CDR2 SNEGSKA (reference sequence). The CDR3 length is 16 residues.

This clonotype was counted between two and nine times. The V call is TRBV12-3 or TRBV12-4, the J call TRBJ1-5; D is unresolved. The CDR3 runs 13 residues. V lost 5 bases to trimming and J lost 0 bases, with 5 bases between them. The CDR3 region is CASSPSSNQPQHF. The CDR3 region has the DNA TGTGCCAGCAGTCCCAGTAGCAATCAGCCCCAGCATTTT.

Concerning this clonotype itself: One end of the junction is discordant with germline, which a read error may explain. The chain has TRBV6-1 and TRBJ1-4, with unresolved D. Germline assignment: CDR1 MNHNS and CDR2 SASEGT. This CDR3 is built from 17 residues. The CDR3 DNA reads as TGTGCCAGCAGCGAAGTGGGAGGGCTCACGTCTAATGAAAAACTGTTTTTT. Translation gives CASSEVGGLTSNEKLFF.

This clonotype was recorded a few times. The chain joins TRBV10-3 to TRBJ1-2; TRBD1 is a possible D gene (6 bases). Germline lookup yields CDR1 ENHRY and CDR2 SYGVKD. The CDR3 contains 15 residues. The V end lost 0 bases, the J end lost 0 bases, and 8 bases lay between the germline ends. This CDR3 reads CAISESDSPNYGYTF. The CDR3 nucleotides read TGTGCCATCAGTGAGTCGGACAGCCCTAACTATGGCTACACCTTC.

This chain joins TRBV20-1 and TRBJ1-6; D gene ambiguous. The V gene's germline CDR1 is DFQATT and CDR2 SNEGSKA (reference sequence). Trimming took off 2 bases at V and 4 bases at J, with 9 bases between the two ends. This CDR3 region has 14 residues. The CDR3 nucleotides are TGCAGTGCTAGAAGGACGGAATATAATTCACCCCTCCACTTT. Encoded protein: CSARRTEYNSPLHF.

This clonotype turned up a few times. The chain has TRBV6-5 and TRBJ1-1; 8 bases agree with TRBD1. V trimming: 6 bases; J trimming: 11 bases; junction bases outside the gene matches: 11. Germline V gives CDR1 MNHEY, CDR2 SVGAGI. The CDR3 spans 13 residues. The CDR3 is CASRSDRVSKAFF. DNA for the CDR3: TGTGCCAGCAGATCGGACAGGGTCTCTAAGGCTTTCTTT.

This chain links TRBV20-1 with TRBJ2-5; TRBD1 matches 10 bases. This CDR3 contains 17 residues. Germline V gene data show CDR1 as DFQATT and CDR2 as SNEGSKA (reference sequence). Trimming at V came to 6 bases and at J to 4 bases, leaving 17 bases not matched to a gene. As DNA, the CDR3 is TGCAGTGCCCTTCCTCCGGGACAGGGGATTCTGGCAGAGACCCAGTACTTC. It codes for CSALPPGQGILAETQYF.

The chain couples TRBV12-3 or TRBV12-4 to TRBJ1-1; TRBD1 is a possible D gene (5 bases). The CDR3 runs 18 residues. Between the trimmed V and J ends, which lost 7 bases and 1 base, there was a span of 25 bases. DNA for the CDR3: TGTGCCAGCAACTTGGCCCTCCTCACAGGAGCCGGGAACACTGAAGCTTTCTTT. This translates into CASNLALLTGAGNTEAFF.

The V gene is TRBV5-4, the J gene TRBJ2-6; 16 positions agree with TRBD2. Trimming removed 4 bases from V and 3 bases from J; junction bases left unmatched: 7. This CDR3 is 19 amino acids long. Germline V CDR1 and CDR2: SGHNT, YYREEE (reference sequence). CDR3 nucleotide sequence: TGTGCCAGCAGCCATGGGACTAGCGGGGGGGTGGATGGGGCCAACGTCCTGACTTTC. Encoded protein: CASSHGTSGGVDGANVLTF.

The V and J genes are TRBV7-9 and TRBJ2-1; D is perhaps TRBD2 (6 bases). Trimming stripped 1 base from V and 10 bases from J, with 29 bases between. CDR1 SEHNR and CDR2 FQNEAQ come from the germline V gene (reference sequence). The CDR3 has 19 amino acids. DNA for the CDR3: TGTGCCAGCAGCTTAGACGGCAGGGAGGCGAGACTAGGACGTAGGGAGCAGTTCTTC. Its translation: CASSLDGREARLGRREQFF. Based on the CDR3 plus reference TRBV7-9 and TRBJ2-1, the full variable domain is DTGVSQNPRHKITKRGQNVTFRCDPISEHNRLYWYRQTLGQGPEFLTYFQNEAQLEKSRLLSDRFSAERPKGSFSTLEIQRTEQGDSAMYLCASSLDGREARLGRREQFFGPGTRLTVL.

The V call is TRBV5-4, the J call TRBJ2-3; either TRBD1 or TRBD2 may supply D (6 bases each). Trimming removed 6 bases from V and 1 base from J, with 18 bases in between. CDR1 and CDR2 (germline): SGHNT, YYREEE (reference sequence). The CDR3 has 16 amino acids. The CDR3 nucleotides read TGTGCCAGCAAACTAGGAAGGGGGGCCGGCACAGATACGCAGTATTTT. Protein product: CASKLGRGAGTDTQYF.

The chain is built from TRBV10-2 and TRBJ2-1; 9 nucleotides align to TRBD2. V shed 3 bases, J shed 7 bases, and the junction held 7 bases outside the gene matches. CDR3 length equals 15 residues. Germline assignment: CDR1 WSHSY and CDR2 SAAADI. CDR3 sequence (DNA): TGCGCCAGCAGTGATGGACTAGCGAGCCAAAATGAGCAGTTCTTC. It codes for CASSDGLASQNEQFF.